Below, one TCR beta chain is given with its context. Its matching antigen is unknown. Unmatched junction bases numbered 9, after V lost 0 bases and J lost 11 bases. The germline V gene has CDR1 SGDLS and CDR2 YYNGEE. The CDR3 runs to 14 residues. A 1 in 200,000 to 1 in 1 million T cell depth was the sequencing target. TCRdb keeps only in-frame clones here, not all; method: immunoSEQ multiplex PCR. This sample carries 68,000 or so clones, roughly two thirds of them seen once, and the ten largest clones take around 5.7%. These data originate in a study of cytotoxic CD8 clonotypes in ibrutinib-treated CLL. Study-wide findings and caveats: Under treatment, the uncommon public clonotypes either contracted or remained stable. At progression, clonality fell back toward baseline after rising at ibrutinib response. Clonality correlated strongly with circulating CD8+ T cells and exceeded age-matched healthy donors at baseline.

The clonotype was recovered from a human donor with chronic lymphocytic leukemia. The rearrangement uses TRBV9 and TRBJ1-1; 8 positions match TRBD1. This sample comprised PBMCs, obtained after 12 months of ibrutinib treatment. CDR3 bases: TGTGCCAGCAGCGTAGAGGCCACAGGGGGTGCGGCTTTCTTT. Protein product: CASSVEATGGAAFF.